Each of the 18 T cell receptor beta chains below was sequenced from the same sample in a study of blood T cell repertoires in COVID-19. Clones were sequenced by immunoSEQ multiplex PCR, and TCRdb holds only the in-frame ones, with some missing. The table lists 360,000 or so clones, around 83% of them singletons. The sequenced sample was PBMCs or T cells enriched from blood (not recorded which). The receptor source for this set is a woman between 45 and 60 years old who had recovered from COVID-19.

V and J are TRBV4-1 and TRBJ2-3; D is uncertain. The CDR3 loop spans 13 amino acids. Germline V gene data show CDR1 as MGHRA and CDR2 as YSYEKL. V shed 0 bases and J shed 8 bases, with 9 bases lying between them. In DNA form, the CDR3 reads TGCGCCAGCAGCCAAGAATCCTCCGGTACGCAGTATTTT. Amino acids: CASSQESSGTQYF.

This clone is a singleton in its sample. This chain connects TRBV6-2 or TRBV6-3 to TRBJ1-3, with D maybe TRBD1 (6 bases). V gave up 1 base and J gave up 3 bases, with 7 bases separating them. CDR1 is MNHEY, CDR2 SVGEGT, per germline. The CDR3 contains 14 residues. The CDR3 loop reads CASSYLQGGNTIYF. CDR3 nucleotide sequence: TGTGCCAGCAGTTACTTACAGGGTGGAAACACCATATATTTT.

This chain links TRBV28 with TRBJ1-4; D possibly corresponds to TRBD1 (5 bases). Germline-derived CDR1 and CDR2 are MDHEN and SYDVKM. Trimming shortened V by 7 bases and J by 5 bases, and 20 bases separated the two germline ends. The CDR3 extends over 16 amino acids. CDR3: CASNTPGTGRNEKLFF. As DNA, the CDR3 is TGTGCCAGCAACACCCCGGGGACCGGGAGGAATGAAAAACTGTTTTTT.

This chain's CDR3 is CAWSSGSGRPQHF. The CDR3 region has the DNA TGTGCCTGGAGTTCAGGATCGGGAAGGCCCCAGCATTTT. This chain uses TRBV30 with TRBJ1-5; no reliable D call. The CDR3 loop spans 13 amino acids. From germline, CDR1 is GTSNPN and CDR2 SVGIG (reference sequence). The germline V and J ends were trimmed by 2 bases and 9 bases, with 14 bases remaining between them.

This clone appeared once. The V and J genes are TRBV7-3 and TRBJ1-1; maybe TRBD1 (6 bases). The CDR3 runs to 15 residues. V lost 3 bases and J 4 bases, leaving 15 bases between the germline ends. Germline assignment: CDR1 SGHTA and CDR2 FQGTGA. CDR3 DNA: TGTGCCAGCAGCTTTCCAGGACAGCGCTTCACTGAAGCTTTCTTT. Encoded protein: CASSFPGQRFTEAFF.

The gene calls are TRBV2 and TRBJ2-7, with TRBD1 matching 8 bases. This CDR3 spans 13 amino acids. CDR1 and CDR2 from the germline V gene are SNHLY and FYNNEI. Losses at the gene ends were 7 bases for V and 2 bases for J; bases not matched to a gene: 4. Written as DNA, the CDR3 is TGTGCCAGCAAGTCAGGGGGCACCTACGAGCAGTACTTC. It translates to CASKSGGTYEQYF. Looking up the rest from reference TRBV2 and TRBJ2-7 gives the full variable domain: EPEVTQTPSHQVTQMGQEVILRCVPISNHLYFYWYRQILGQKVEFLVSFYNNEISEKSEIFDDQFSVERPDGSNFTLKIRSTKLEDSAMYFCASKSGGTYEQYFGPGTRLTVT.

The chain couples TRBV18 to TRBJ1-2, with TRBD1 matching 10 bases. This CDR3 is 15 amino acids long. V shed 3 bases and J 3 bases; nucleotides not matched to a gene: 4. In germline, CDR1 is KGHSH, CDR2 LQKENI. In nucleotides, the CDR3 is TGTGCCAGCTCACCGCAGGGACAGGGGTACTATGGCTACACCTTC. Encoded protein: CASSPQGQGYYGYTF.

The chain uses TRBV29-1 and TRBJ1-1; 7 bases align to TRBD1. The CDR3 runs to 14 residues. Trimming removed 5 bases from V and 1 base from J; junction bases left unmatched: 7. CDR1 is SQVTM and CDR2 is ANQGSEA in the germline V gene. The CDR3 loop reads CSVRDSRPNTEAFF. The CDR3, as DNA: TGCAGCGTTCGGGACAGCCGACCGAACACTGAAGCTTTCTTT.

V usage is TRBV25-1 and J usage is TRBJ2-7; D may be TRBD1 (6 bases). The V gene's germline CDR1 is MGHDK and CDR2 SYGVNS. The germline V and J ends were trimmed by 4 bases and 3 bases, with 10 bases remaining between them. This CDR3 is built from 13 residues. CDR3 nucleotides: TGTGCCAGCAGTGCGCCGACAGGCTACGAGCAGTACTTC. Translated: CASSAPTGYEQYF.

J is TRBJ2-3 and V is TRBV5-4; possible D gene TRBD2, 7 bases. The CDR3 contains 16 residues. The V gene's germline CDR1 is SGHNT and CDR2 YYREEE (reference sequence). V was clipped by 5 bases and J by 0 bases, with 16 bases between them. In DNA, the CDR3 is TGTGCCAGCAGACTCGGGGGGCCATCTAGCACAGATACGCAGTATTTT. It is translated as CASRLGGPSSTDTQYF.

The J gene is TRBJ1-1, the V gene TRBV5-6; TRBD1 is a possible D gene (6 bases). The germline gives CDR1 SGHDT, CDR2 YYEEEE. There are 15 residues in the CDR3. V lost 4 bases to trimming and J lost 7 bases, with 20 bases between them. The DNA of the CDR3 is TGTGCCAGCAGCCGAGCCTCACAGGGCCGGATTGAAGCTTTCTTT. Translated: CASSRASQGRIEAFF.

The chain uses TRBV27 and TRBJ2-1, with 8 bases fitting TRBD1. Germline values: CDR1 MNHEY, CDR2 SMNVEV (reference sequence). Unmatched junction bases numbered 6, after V lost 10 bases and J lost 1 base. CDR3 length equals 14 residues. The CDR3 is CATHGQGSYNEQFF. CDR3 DNA sequence: TGTGCCACCCACGGACAGGGTTCCTACAATGAGCAGTTCTTC.

The V and J genes are TRBV15 and TRBJ1-1, with D hard to call. Trimming took 5 bases from V and 5 from J, leaving 9 bases between them. From germline, CDR1 is LNHNV and CDR2 YYDKDF (reference sequence). This CDR3 has 12 amino acids. This chain's CDR3 is CATSPRETEAFF. The CDR3 nucleotides read TGTGCCACCAGCCCGCGGGAAACTGAAGCTTTCTTT.

The CDR3 DNA is TGCGCCAGCAGCCCAGAGGGTTTCGGCTCCTACGAGCAGTACTTC. Its translation is CASSPEGFGSYEQYF. The rearrangement joins TRBV5-1 to TRBJ2-7, with D maybe TRBD2 (5 bases). V was shortened by 4 bases and J by 0 bases, with 14 bases between the two germline ends. The CDR3 length is 15 residues. The germline CDR1 and CDR2 sequences are SGHRS and YFSETQ.

The chain combines TRBV2 with TRBJ2-5; 7 nucleotides agree with TRBD1. The CDR3 is 16 amino acids. The J segment lost 2 bases and the V segment lost 1 base, leaving 7 bases of the junction unmatched. Per the germline V gene, CDR1 is SNHLY and CDR2 is FYNNEI. DNA for the CDR3: TGTGCCAGCAGTGAAGTGGCAGGGGGTATTCAAGAGACCCAGTACTTC. This translates into CASSEVAGGIQETQYF.

Note on this clone: Other DNA sequences in this specimen translate into the identical CDR3. The V gene is TRBV7-9, the J gene TRBJ1-5; TRBD1 is a possible D gene (6 bases). Looked up from germline, CDR1 is SEHNR and CDR2 is FQNEAQ (reference sequence). Trimming removed 5 bases from V and 5 bases from J, with 10 bases in between. The CDR3 is made up of 13 amino acids. CDR3 sequence reads: CASSLGGDQPQHF. The CDR3 bases are TGTGCCAGCAGCCTAGGGGGAGATCAGCCCCAGCATTTT.

The chain recombines TRBV3-1 (or the pseudogene TRBV3-2) with TRBJ2-7; a possible D gene is TRBD2 (6 bases). Germline V CDR1 and CDR2: LGHDT, YNNKEL (reference sequence). This CDR3 region has 16 residues. The ends were cut back, 1 base at V and 1 base at J, with 14 bases in the middle. In nucleotides, the CDR3 is TGTGCCAGCAGCCAAGGACTAGGGGTCACGTCCTACGAGCAGTACTTC. It encodes CASSQGLGVTSYEQYF.

The chain carries TRBV7-2 and TRBJ2-2; possibly TRBD1 for D (6 bases). The CDR3 totals 17 residues. In germline, CDR1 is SGHTA, CDR2 FQGNSA. The V end was cut by 1 base, the J end by 1 base, with 13 bases between. The CDR3 loop is CASSLGAGQLNTGELFF. The CDR3 nucleotides are TGTGCCAGCAGCTTAGGGGCAGGACAGCTGAACACCGGGGAGCTGTTTTTT.